In its sample, the clone carrying this TCR beta chain was seen many times. This sample was taken from a study of T cells in Graves' hyperthyroidism and ophthalmopathy. Across the study: Specimen type is peripheral blood, collected at initial diagnosis prior to any treatment.

Based on clinical symptoms, serum thyroxine and TRAb, thyroid ultrasound and orbital computed tomography, diagnoses were reached. Researchers took RNA transcripts and amplified the TCR beta CDR3 regions from them. First-round RT-PCR with HTBI primers amplified the TCR CDR3 region. MiXCR, run by TCRdb on the multiplex PCR reads, gives a single entry per CDR3 protein. The sample yields around 350,000 distinct CDR3 sequences, less than 15% seen once. The origin of this receptor is a woman between 18 and 29 years old with Graves' hyperthyroidism. Source material: blood.

As DNA, the CDR3 is TGTGCCAGCAGCCCGGGACCCCCACAAGAGACCCAGTACTTC. Translated, it gives CASSPGPPQETQYF. V gene TRBV7-9 combines with J gene TRBJ2-5; tentatively, D is TRBD1 or TRBD2 (5 bases each). Trimming shortened V by 5 bases and J by 2 bases, and 12 bases separated the two germline ends. The CDR3 has 14 residues. Germline assignment: CDR1 SEHNR and CDR2 FQNEAQ (reference sequence).